The next 6 T cell receptor beta chains were all read from a single sample in a study of metastatic and nonmetastatic thyroid tumors. TCRdb re-processed the PCR reads through MiXCR. This table has about 5,200 clones, more than 35% appearing once. All patients were untreated before thyroid surgery. Material: tumor tissue. These receptors all come from a male donor with papillary thyroid cancer or a benign thyroid nodule (not recorded which). Some clones in this sample may be carry-over from other donors' samples.

The sample holds a few counts of this clone. The rearrangement links TRBV12-3 or TRBV12-4 to TRBJ1-2; a possible D gene is TRBD1 (5 bases). Trimming shortened V by 5 bases and J by 7 bases, and 8 bases separated the two germline ends. CDR3 length: 11 amino acids. As DNA, the CDR3 is TGTGCCAGCAGTCCAGGGCTTGGCTACACCTTC. This codes for CASSPGLGYTF.

This chain links TRBV20-1 with TRBJ2-7; no firm D call. The CDR3 covers 13 residues. V lost 2 bases, J lost 2 bases, and 10 bases lay in between. Germline assignment: CDR1 DFQATT and CDR2 SNEGSKA (reference sequence). In DNA, the CDR3 is TGCAGTGCTAGATCCCCGGTGACCTACGAGCAGTACTTC. Encoded protein: CSARSPVTYEQYF.

The chain links TRBV6-2 or TRBV6-3 to TRBJ2-7; D not resolved. Germline-derived CDR1 and CDR2 are MNHEY and SVGEGT. CDR3 size: 14 residues. Trimming removed 0 bases from V and 6 bases from J, with 12 bases in between. The CDR3 DNA reads as TGTGCCAGCAGTTACTCCCTCCCCCTTCCCGAGCAGTACTTC. This sequence encodes CASSYSLPLPEQYF.

The rearrangement joins TRBV28 to TRBJ2-2; D gene unclear. The germline V and J ends were trimmed by 3 bases and 6 bases, with 2 bases remaining between them. Germline CDR1 reads MDHEN; CDR2 reads SYDVKM. The CDR3 sequence is 11 residues long. The CDR3 coding sequence is TGTGCCAGCAGTTTGGCCGGGGAGCTGTTTTTT. Encoded protein: CASSLAGELFF.

On this clone: One end of the junction is discordant with germline, which a read error may explain. The chain combines TRBV4-1 with TRBJ1-1, with D tentatively TRBD1 (5 bases). This CDR3 is built from 17 residues. CDR1 is MGHRA, CDR2 YSYEKL, per germline. CDR3 coding DNA: TGTGCCAGCAGCCAAGAAACTTCAGGGAGTGGCGGCACTGAAGCTTTCTTT. Translation gives CASSQETSGSGGTEAFF.

This chain links TRBV4-1 with TRBJ1-4; TRBD1 is a possible D gene (6 bases). The CDR3 covers 16 residues. V lost 0 bases to trimming and J lost 3 bases, with 11 bases between them. CDR1 is MGHRA and CDR2 is YSYEKL in the germline V gene. The CDR3 sequence is CASSQDSGAANEKLFF. CDR3 coding DNA: TGCGCCAGCAGCCAAGATTCGGGGGCTGCTAATGAAAAACTGTTTTTT.